This T cell receptor (beta chain) was recorded in a study of PD-1 blockade in classical Hodgkin lymphoma. Whole-study results and caveats: Complete responders' baseline diversity resembled that of newly diagnosed patients. With CD4+ cells, TCR diversity rose significantly by C4D1, but not with CD8+ cells.

Notes on this clone: Its antigen remains unidentified.

The time point was: cycle 4 day 1 (C4D1), after less than seven weeks of nivolumab. In every patient, relapse followed autologous stem cell transplantation, while exposure to brentuximab vedotin differed. Thawed PBMCs underwent magnetic negative selection to yield purified CD4+ T cells. Patients had relapsed/refractory classical Hodgkin lymphoma with complete response, partial response or progressive disease as best response. Clones were read by immunoSEQ multiplex PCR, and TCRdb kept only the in-frame ones, dropping some. The table records 30,000 or so clones, around 86% of them present only once. V was pared by 5 bases and J by 11 bases, with 24 bases between. This CDR3 has 15 amino acids. Germline values: CDR1 MNHEY, CDR2 SMNVEV (reference sequence).

The rearrangement links TRBV27 to TRBJ1-1; perhaps TRBD1 as D (6 bases). The material sequenced was CD4+ T cells from blood, taken before the fourth cycle of nivolumab. The TCR originated in a human donor with classical Hodgkin lymphoma. The CDR3 DNA follows: TGTGCCAGCAGTACGACAGGATCTACCATGAACAGGGCTTTCTTT. This encodes CASSTTGSTMNRAFF.